The sequence of this T cell receptor (beta chain) was determined in a study of STAT5B mutations in CD4+ large granular lymphocyte leukemia. Study observations and caveats: Without putative leukemic clones, patient CD4-sorted repertoires remained more clonal than healthy CD4+ repertoires. The CD4+ versus CD8+ T-LGLL clonality difference may reflect limited sample size.

The V end was cut by 1 base, the J end by 5 bases, with 8 bases between. This CDR3 has 13 amino acids. Per germline, CDR1 SGHVS and CDR2 FQNEAQ. Profiling relied on immunoSEQ multiplex PCR, and the TCRdb table lists in-frame clones only, not all of them. The sample has 31,000 or so clones, more than 75% seen once. As for this clone: Its antigen is not known.

The sample consisted of CD4+ T cells from blood buffy coats. V usage is TRBV7-8 and J usage is TRBJ2-5, with a possible D match to TRBD2 (5 bases). The origin of this receptor is a human donor in good health. The CDR3 DNA is TGTGCCAGCAGCTTAGTGTTAGCGGAGACCCAGTACTTC. This codes for CASSLVLAETQYF. Together with reference TRBV7-8 and TRBJ2-5, the CDR3 gives the full variable domain: GAGVSQSPRYKVAKRGQDVALRCDPISGHVSLFWYQQALGQGPEFLTYFQNEAQLDKSGLPSDRFFAERPEGSVSTLKIQRTQQEDSAVYLCASSLVLAETQYFGPGTRLLVL.